Presented here are 28 T cell receptor beta chains from one specimen sequenced in a study of OX40 agonist ivuxolimab in advanced cancers. Assay: immunoSEQ multiplex PCR; the TCRdb copy retains only in-frame clones and omits some. The top ten clones hold approximately 3.1% of a sample with 60,000 or so clones, around 78% of them seen once. Sequences were derived from CD4+ or CD8+ T cells sorted from blood, sampled in a trial of the OX40 agonist ivuxolimab. All receptors derive from an adult with an advanced solid tumor such as melanoma, head and neck, liver or kidney cancer.

The rearrangement links TRBV4-1 to TRBJ2-5; 12 bases are a match to TRBD2. The junction had 12 bases not matched to a gene; V was cut back by 0 bases and J by 1 base. CDR3 size: 20 residues. CDR1 and CDR2 from the germline V gene are MGHRA and YSYEKL. CDR3: CASSQDPRGLAGGFQETQYF. The CDR3 nucleotides read TGCGCCAGCAGCCAAGATCCCCGCGGGCTAGCGGGGGGGTTCCAAGAGACCCAGTACTTC.

The chain links TRBV7-9 to TRBJ2-5; D call uncertain. V was cut by 5 bases and J by 5 bases, with 18 bases left in between. The length of the CDR3 is 15 residues. CDR1 is SEHNR, CDR2 FQNEAQ, per germline (reference sequence). This chain's CDR3 is CASSLPRRIGETQYF. CDR3 nucleotides: TGTGCCAGCAGCCTCCCCCGGCGAATAGGGGAGACCCAGTACTTC.

This clone has more than one count but fewer than ten. The chain employs TRBV7-8 and TRBJ2-2; no definite D call. CDR3 length: 14 residues. Germline V gene data show CDR1 as SGHVS and CDR2 as FQNEAQ. Trimming took 5 bases from V and 9 from J, leaving 16 bases between them. CDR3 DNA: TGTGCCAGCAGCCCCCTTCGCCTGCCCCGGGAGCTGTTTTTT. This translates into CASSPLRLPRELFF.

The V call is TRBV28, the J call TRBJ2-4; 7 bases line up with TRBD1. The V gene's germline CDR1 is MDHEN and CDR2 SYDVKM. The junction had 7 bases not matched to a gene; V was cut back by 11 bases and J by 6 bases. The CDR3 is made up of 12 amino acids. CDR3 DNA: TGTGCCGCACAGGGGCCGGGAAACATTCAGTACTTC. Its translation: CAAQGPGNIQYF.

In DNA, the CDR3 is TGCGCCAGCAGCTTGAGCGCCGGGTCCGGGATGGAGCAGTACTTC. Translated, it gives CASSLSAGSGMEQYF. V usage is TRBV5-1 and J usage is TRBJ2-7; D may be TRBD2 (5 bases). V was clipped by 1 base and J by 7 bases, with 18 bases between them. Germline V gene sequence: CDR1 SGHRS, CDR2 YFSETQ. This CDR3 comprises 15 residues.

The chain carries TRBV25-1 and TRBJ1-2, with 8 bases aligning to TRBD1. V lost 3 bases and J lost 4; bases outside the gene matches: 13. Germline-derived CDR1 and CDR2 are MGHDK and SYGVNS. This CDR3 is built from 17 residues. The CDR3 reads CASSDHHSGQEIYGYTF. The CDR3 DNA reads TGTGCCAGCAGTGACCACCACTCGGGACAGGAGATCTATGGCTACACCTTC.

The sample holds a few counts of this clone. The chain has TRBV7-9 and TRBJ1-5; the D gene is possibly TRBD1 (5 bases). CDR1 is SEHNR, CDR2 FQNEAQ, per germline (reference sequence). CDR3 length: 13 amino acids. With 1 base removed from V and 5 bases from J, the gap between germline ends came to 6 bases. CDR3 sequence (DNA): TGTGCCAGCAGCTTAGGGGGGTATCAGCCCCAGCATTTT. As protein: CASSLGGYQPQHF.

The chain has TRBV5-4 and TRBJ2-5; D possibly corresponds to TRBD2 (6 bases). The CDR3 contains 13 residues. V was cut by 3 bases and J by 3 bases, with 9 bases left in between. Germline loops: CDR1 SGHNT, CDR2 YYREEE (reference sequence). This CDR3 is CASSSGLEETQYF. The CDR3 DNA reads as TGTGCCAGCAGCTCGGGACTGGAAGAGACCCAGTACTTC.

Written as DNA, the CDR3 is TGTGCCAGCAGCCGCAGTAGCAGCTACGATAACTATGGCTACACCTTC. This encodes CASSRSSSYDNYGYTF. The rearrangement uses TRBV7-2 and TRBJ1-2; the D is unclear. Germline CDR1 reads SGHTA; CDR2 reads FQGNSA. This CDR3 has 16 residues. Trimming stripped 5 bases from V and 1 base from J, with 17 bases between. Drawing the rest from reference TRBV7-2 and TRBJ1-2, the complete variable domain is GAGVSQSPSNKVTEKGKDVELRCDPISGHTALYWYRQSLGQGLEFLIYFQGNSAPDKSGLPSDRFSAERTGGSVSTLTIQRTQQEDSAVYLCASSRSSSYDNYGYTFGSGTRLTVV.

The gene calls are TRBV7-2 and TRBJ1-6; D is undetermined. The CDR3 has 13 amino acids. Germline values: CDR1 SGHTA, CDR2 FQGNSA. V gave up 8 bases and J gave up 8 bases, with 13 bases separating them. DNA for the CDR3: TGTGCCAGCGGTGCCTTTCTTTATTCACCCCTCCACTTT. Amino acids: CASGAFLYSPLHF.

Only a few counts were recorded for this clone. This chain joins TRBV6-6 and TRBJ2-1, with 7 bases lining up with TRBD2. Germline values: CDR1 MNHNY, CDR2 SVGAGI (reference sequence). Trimming at V came to 6 bases and at J to 5 bases, leaving 13 bases not matched to a gene. The CDR3 is 16 amino acids. The CDR3 is CASRPTAGYHDNEQFF. The CDR3 DNA sequence: TGTGCCAGCAGGCCCACAGCGGGGTACCACGACAATGAGCAGTTCTTC.

The chain joins TRBV19 to TRBJ2-1; no clear D gene. Between the trimmed V and J ends, which lost 5 bases and 4 bases, there was a span of 12 bases. Germline loops: CDR1 LNHDA, CDR2 SQIVND (reference sequence). The CDR3 has 14 amino acids. The CDR3 protein is CASSAQNPYNEQFF. Here the CDR3 DNA reads TGTGCCAGTAGTGCTCAAAACCCTTACAATGAGCAGTTCTTC.

This rearrangement joins TRBV19 to TRBJ1-2; tentative D call: TRBD1 (5 bases). V lost 3 bases and J 2 bases, leaving 10 bases between the germline ends. The V gene's germline CDR1 is LNHDA and CDR2 SQIVND (reference sequence). The CDR3 loop spans 14 amino acids. This CDR3 reads CASSITGDNYGYTF. DNA for the CDR3: TGTGCCAGTAGTATCACGGGGGACAACTATGGCTACACCTTC.

This chain uses TRBV7-6 with TRBJ2-1, with D maybe TRBD2 (6 bases). Germline-derived CDR1 and CDR2 are SGHVS and FNYEAQ. V dropped 2 bases and J dropped 6 bases, with 14 bases sitting between them. The CDR3 runs 15 residues. The CDR3 here is CASSLLLATPNEQFF. The CDR3 bases are TGTGCCAGCAGCTTACTCCTAGCGACCCCCAATGAGCAGTTCTTC.

The chain employs TRBV6-5 and TRBJ1-1; possible D gene TRBD1, 5 bases. There are 12 residues in the CDR3. Germline assignment: CDR1 MNHEY and CDR2 SVGAGI. Trimming took 8 bases from V and 4 from J, leaving 11 bases between them. The CDR3 nucleotides are TGTGCCAGCTACCTCGGGGGCACTGAAGCTTTCTTT. Translation: CASYLGGTEAFF.

The gene calls are TRBV7-9 and TRBJ2-2; 8 bases match TRBD2. This CDR3 region has 14 residues. Trimming cost V 4 bases and J 6 bases; bases outside gene matches: 4. Germline CDR1 reads SEHNR; CDR2 reads FQNEAQ (reference sequence). CDR3 nucleotides: TGTGCCAGCAGCTCCCGGGGGGGGGCCGGGGAGCTGTTTTTT. This codes for CASSSRGGAGELFF.

The chain combines TRBV5-4 with TRBJ2-1; 7 bases match TRBD1. Trimming took 0 bases from V and 10 from J; bases not matched to a gene: 4. From germline, CDR1 is SGHNT and CDR2 YYREEE (reference sequence). This CDR3 has 13 amino acids. The chain's CDR3 is CASSLGQGDEQFF. The CDR3 DNA follows: TGTGCCAGCAGCTTGGGCCAGGGGGACGAGCAGTTCTTC. The full variable domain, with the rest looked up from reference TRBV5-4 and TRBJ2-1, is ETGVTQSPTHLIKTRGQQVTLRCSSQSGHNTVSWYQQALGQGPQFIFQYYREEENGRGNFPPRFSGLQFPNYSSELNVNALELDDSALYLCASSLGQGDEQFFGPGTRLTVL.

The chain employs TRBV4-2 and TRBJ2-7; D unclear. V dropped 0 bases and J dropped 2 bases, with 11 bases sitting between them. The CDR3 is 15 amino acids. Germline V gene data show CDR1 as LGHNA and CDR2 as YNFKEQ. CDR3 in DNA: TGTGCCAGCAGCCAAGATCAAAGCCCAGCCTACGAGCAGTACTTC. Protein sequence: CASSQDQSPAYEQYF.

The gene calls are TRBV6-6 and TRBJ1-2; no firm D call. This CDR3 comprises 13 residues. Trimming shortened V by 7 bases and J by 10 bases, and 19 bases separated the two germline ends. Germline V lookup: CDR1 MNHNY, CDR2 SVGAGI (reference sequence). CDR3 sequence reads: CASIPGPTRVYTF. The CDR3 DNA is TGTGCCAGCATTCCGGGCCCCACCCGGGTCTACACCTTC.

V usage is TRBV10-3 and J usage is TRBJ2-6, with TRBD1 matching 11 bases. The J segment lost 0 bases and the V segment lost 4 bases, leaving 11 bases of the junction unmatched. CDR1 and CDR2 from the germline V gene are ENHRY and SYGVKD. The CDR3 consists of 20 residues. CDR3 loop: CAISAPPGTGGPSGANVLTF. The CDR3 coding sequence is TGTGCCATCAGTGCCCCTCCCGGGACAGGGGGTCCCTCTGGGGCCAACGTCCTGACTTTC.

The genes are TRBV19 and TRBJ2-5, with TRBD1 identical over 8 bases. CDR1 and CDR2 (germline): LNHDA, SQIVND (reference sequence). V gave up 4 bases and J gave up 2 bases; unmatched junction bases: 15. This CDR3 spans 18 amino acids. As DNA, the CDR3 is TGTGCCAGTAGTACGACAGGGGAACTCCAAGGGGAACAAGAGACCCAGTACTTC. This encodes CASSTTGELQGEQETQYF.

This chain links TRBV11-2 with TRBJ2-7, with TRBD1 identical over 7 bases. CDR1 is SGHAT and CDR2 is FQNNGV in the germline V gene. The length of the CDR3 is 15 residues. Losses at the gene ends were 4 bases for V and 3 bases for J; bases not matched to a gene: 9. The CDR3 region is CASSSTMDRYYEQYF. Here the CDR3 DNA reads TGTGCCAGCAGCTCGACCATGGACAGGTACTACGAGCAGTACTTC.

This clone was detected a few times. V usage is TRBV4-3 and J usage is TRBJ1-4; D might be TRBD1 (6 bases). V was trimmed by 4 bases and J by 7 bases, leaving 7 bases between them. The CDR3 is 12 residues long. The germline gives CDR1 LGHNA, CDR2 YSLEER. The CDR3 bases are TGCGCCAGCAGCCCACAGGGTGAAAAACTGTTTTTT. This gives the protein CASSPQGEKLFF.

This clone was counted between two and nine times. Here the CDR3 DNA reads TGTGCCAGCAGCTTAGGACATTTGGGCGAGCAGTACTTC. Translated: CASSLGHLGEQYF. J is TRBJ2-7 and V is TRBV7-3; maybe TRBD1 (5 bases). V lost 2 bases to trimming and J lost 6 bases, with 11 bases between them. Germline V gives CDR1 SGHTA, CDR2 FQGTGA. The CDR3 loop spans 13 amino acids.

The CDR3, as DNA: TGTGCCAGCAGCTTGAAGAATCCTCCCTACGAGCAGTACTTC. Its protein is CASSLKNPPYEQYF. J is TRBJ2-7 and V is TRBV5-6; D is unresolved. The CDR3 length is 14 residues. V lost 1 base and J lost 2, with 10 bases in between. Germline V CDR1 and CDR2: SGHDT, YYEEEE.

This clone occurred once. The V and J genes are TRBV6-6 and TRBJ2-5; 9 positions agree with TRBD2. Germline-derived CDR1 and CDR2 are MNHNY and SVGAGI (reference sequence). Germline trimming cut 7 bases from V and 5 bases from J; bases unmatched to any gene: 8. The CDR3 extends over 14 amino acids. CDR3 residues: CASNRGGAWETQYF. The CDR3 DNA reads TGTGCCAGCAACCGCGGGGGGGCCTGGGAGACCCAGTACTTC.

This chain joins TRBV14 and TRBJ2-5; TRBD2 is a possible D gene (6 bases). This CDR3 is built from 13 residues. Germline V gene lookup returns CDR1 SGHDN and CDR2 FVKESK. The germline V and J ends were trimmed by 4 bases and 2 bases, with 8 bases remaining between them. The CDR3 sequence is CASSPRGQETQYF. In DNA form, the CDR3 reads TGTGCCAGCAGCCCCCGGGGGCAAGAGACCCAGTACTTC.

The chain joins TRBV6-6 to TRBJ1-2; perhaps TRBD1 as D (5 bases). The CDR3 sequence is 13 residues long. V lost 7 bases and J 7 bases, leaving 16 bases between the germline ends. The germline CDR1 and CDR2 sequences are MNHNY and SVGAGI (reference sequence). CDR3 in DNA: TGTGCCAGCACGATGGACAAAAGTTTTGGCTACACCTTC. Translating it yields CASTMDKSFGYTF.